This T cell receptor (beta chain) was recorded in a study of lymphopenia after photon versus proton radiotherapy. Study-wide points: Oligoclonal CD8+ Temra expansion after nadir drove photon patients' diversity drop. Better survival with proton therapy was suggested as possible, not demonstrated. Post-nadir TCR diversity decline inversely tracked overall survival among those who died. Proton therapy kept repertoires fairly stable, unlike photons, which gained effector/memory cells.

TCRdb's copy holds only in-frame clones and misses some; the assay was immunoSEQ multiplex PCR. The sample comprises about 28,000 clones, around 81% of which are singletons, and under 35% rests with the top ten. A remark on this clone: The antigen is not known. This same CDR3 is encoded by further DNA sequences in the sample.

The CDR3 contains 15 residues. Germline-derived CDR1 and CDR2 are SGHNT and YYREEE (reference sequence). V lost 4 bases to trimming and J lost 3 bases; unmatched junction nucleotides: 3. Sequencing used peripheral blood, obtained from a patient treated with photon-based radiotherapy. This sequence was found in a man between 50 and 59 years old with gastric cancer. The chain has TRBV5-4 and TRBJ2-1, with 11 bases identical to TRBD1. CDR3 DNA sequence: TGTGCCAGCAGCAGGACAGGGGGCTACTACAATGAGCAGTTCTTC. Amino acid sequence: CASSRTGGYYNEQFF.